The 4 T cell receptor beta chains below were found in one sample sequenced in a study of T cells of healthy individuals. In TCRdb, the 5' RACE reads were re-called with MiXCR into one record per CDR3 protein. The sample lists around 40,000 distinct CDR3 sequences; 4% to 5.5% were seen once. The receptors shown here come from a human donor in good health.

This rearrangement joins TRBV12-3 or TRBV12-4 to TRBJ2-6; the match to TRBD2 covers 12 bases. With 5 bases clipped from V and 4 bases from J, the junction kept 6 bases outside the gene matches. The CDR3 totals 17 residues. CDR3 protein: CASSLGTSGYGANVLTF. The CDR3 DNA sequence: TGTGCCAGCAGTCTCGGGACTAGCGGGTACGGGGCCAACGTCCTGACTTTC.

The V gene is TRBV12-3 or TRBV12-4, the J gene TRBJ1-5; a weak D match, TRBD1 (5 bases). The CDR3 is 14 amino acids. The ends were cut back, 2 bases at V and 1 base at J, with 6 bases in the middle. Here the CDR3 reads CASSLRGSNQPQHF. CDR3 in DNA: TGTGCCAGCAGTTTACGGGGGAGCAATCAGCCCCAGCATTTT.

This clonotype showed up many times. This chain links TRBV30 with TRBJ2-1, with D tentatively TRBD2 (5 bases). V lost 2 bases to trimming and J lost 7 bases, with 9 bases between them. CDR1 and CDR2 from the germline V gene are GTSNPN and SVGIG (reference sequence). The CDR3 extends over 12 amino acids. The CDR3 bases are TGTGCCTGGAGTCCGGGGAAAAATGAGCAGTTCTTC. Protein sequence: CAWSPGKNEQFF.

In this sample, this clonotype turned up many times. This chain joins TRBV27 and TRBJ1-1; D may be TRBD1 (6 bases). V lost 2 bases to trimming and J lost 5 bases, with 12 bases between them. The length of the CDR3 is 14 residues. CDR1 is MNHEY and CDR2 is SMNVEV in the germline V gene (reference sequence). For the CDR3, the DNA is TGTGCCAGCAGTTTAGGGGGGGCTAGTACTGAAGCTTTCTTT. It encodes CASSLGGASTEAFF.